The 19 T cell receptor beta chains below all came from one sample that was sequenced in a study of blood T cell repertoires in COVID-19. Assay: immunoSEQ multiplex PCR; the TCRdb copy retains only in-frame clones and omits some. Of about 180,000 clones in the sample, approximately 86% were seen once. The specimen sequenced was peripheral blood. Receptor source: a man aged 50 to 60 with active or convalescent COVID-19.

The rearrangement uses TRBV29-1 and TRBJ2-2; maybe TRBD2 (5 bases). Per germline, CDR1 SQVTM and CDR2 ANQGSEA. The V and J ends lost 7 bases and 5 bases respectively, with 8 bases between them. The CDR3 contains 11 residues. As DNA, the CDR3 is TGCAGCGCCGAGGGAACCGGGGAGCTGTTTTTT. This sequence encodes CSAEGTGELFF.

This chain links TRBV28 with TRBJ2-7; 7 positions match TRBD1. V lost 7 bases and J lost 3; bases outside the gene matches: 6. Per the germline V gene, CDR1 is MDHEN and CDR2 is SYDVKM. The CDR3 has 13 amino acids. In nucleotides, the CDR3 is TGTGCCAGCACACTCAGGGGGAACTACGAGCAGTACTTC. This translates into CASTLRGNYEQYF.

V and J are TRBV7-9 and TRBJ1-1, with a weak D call TRBD1 (6 bases). The CDR3 is 15 amino acids. Germline V gene data show CDR1 as SEHNR and CDR2 as FQNEAQ (reference sequence). V was shortened by 5 bases and J by 2 bases, with 15 bases between the two germline ends. The CDR3 DNA reads as TGTGCCAGCAGCCAATACGGGGGGCGCAACACTGAAGCTTTCTTT. It is translated as CASSQYGGRNTEAFF.

The rearrangement links TRBV5-4 to TRBJ1-2, with 7 positions matching TRBD1. J was trimmed by 2 bases and V by 4 bases; bases with no gene match: 2. Germline CDR1 SGHNT, CDR2 YYREEE (reference sequence). CDR3 length equals 13 residues. CDR3 loop: CASSAGQNYGYTF. For the CDR3, the DNA is TGTGCCAGCAGCGCGGGACAGAACTATGGCTACACCTTC. Together with reference TRBV5-4 and TRBJ1-2, the CDR3 gives the full variable domain: ETGVTQSPTHLIKTRGQQVTLRCSSQSGHNTVSWYQQALGQGPQFIFQYYREEENGRGNFPPRFSGLQFPNYSSELNVNALELDDSALYLCASSAGQNYGYTFGSGTRLTVV.

This clone has only one observation. The chain employs TRBV29-1 and TRBJ2-1, with D perhaps matching TRBD1 (6 bases). V was cut by 4 bases and J by 7 bases, with 17 bases left in between. The CDR3 contains 14 residues. Germline lookup yields CDR1 SQVTM and CDR2 ANQGSEA. This chain's CDR3 is CSVVSGGGWNEQFF. The CDR3, as DNA: TGCAGCGTTGTCTCTGGGGGCGGTTGGAATGAGCAGTTCTTC.

The rearrangement joins TRBV5-1 to TRBJ1-6, with D possibly being TRBD1 (5 bases). The germline CDR1 and CDR2 sequences are SGHRS and YFSETQ. V lost 0 bases, J lost 6 bases, and 19 bases lay in between. CDR3 length: 18 amino acids. The CDR3 here is CASSLVGAGVFPNSPLHF. CDR3 sequence (DNA): TGCGCCAGCAGCTTGGTAGGGGCTGGGGTGTTTCCTAATTCACCCCTCCACTTT.

Points on this clone: The sample contains more than one DNA sequence encoding this CDR3. The chain has TRBV6-2 or TRBV6-3 and TRBJ1-5, with a possible D match to TRBD1 (5 bases). Trimming stripped 6 bases from V and 4 bases from J, with 10 bases between. Germline loops: CDR1 MNHEY, CDR2 SVGEGT. This CDR3 comprises 13 residues. The CDR3 DNA follows: TGTGCCAGCAGCCCCGACAGAAATCAGCCCCAGCATTTT. Translation: CASSPDRNQPQHF.

The V and J genes are TRBV19 and TRBJ2-7; 10 nucleotides align to TRBD2. Trimming removed 7 bases from V and 7 bases from J; junction bases left unmatched: 16. The CDR3 loop spans 16 amino acids. Looked up from germline, CDR1 is LNHDA and CDR2 is SQIVND (reference sequence). The CDR3 coding sequence is TGTGCCAGTACCACAACCGGCCTAGCGGGAGTGAGTGAGCAGTACTTC. Translated: CASTTTGLAGVSEQYF.

This chain uses TRBV11-2 with TRBJ2-3; 12 bases fit TRBD2. Germline-derived CDR1 and CDR2 are SGHAT and FQNNGV. The CDR3 covers 17 residues. V gave up 4 bases and J gave up 6 bases; unmatched junction bases: 11. The CDR3 nucleotides are TGTGCCAGCAGCTCACCCCGGACTAGCGGGGCAGCGGATACGCAGTATTTT. It translates to CASSSPRTSGAADTQYF.

The gene calls are TRBV9 and TRBJ1-3; the D gene is possibly TRBD1 (6 bases). CDR1 is SGDLS and CDR2 is YYNGEE in the germline V gene. V lost 0 bases to trimming and J lost 6 bases, with 13 bases between them. This CDR3 comprises 15 residues. The chain's CDR3 is CASSVGYRAENTIYF. DNA for the CDR3: TGTGCCAGCAGCGTAGGCTACAGGGCCGAAAACACCATATATTTT.

The chain has TRBV27 and TRBJ1-6; TRBD1 agrees at 7 bases. The germline CDR1 and CDR2 sequences are MNHEY and SMNVEV (reference sequence). Unmatched junction bases numbered 7, after V lost 5 bases and J lost 6 bases. This CDR3 spans 15 amino acids. The CDR3 nucleotides read TGTGCCAGCAGTCCCGGGACAGCCATTAATTCACCCCTCCACTTT. Its protein is CASSPGTAINSPLHF.

V usage is TRBV19 and J usage is TRBJ1-5, with D perhaps TRBD1 (5 bases). The germline CDR1 and CDR2 sequences are LNHDA and SQIVND (reference sequence). V dropped 7 bases and J dropped 4 bases, with 8 bases sitting between them. The CDR3 is 12 residues long. CDR3 bases: TGTGCCAGTATGCAGGGAAATCAGCCCCAGCATTTT. It is translated as CASMQGNQPQHF.

The CDR3 reads CASSIDGTGGLSYEQYF. The CDR3 coding sequence is TGTGCCAGTAGTATAGATGGGACAGGGGGATTATCCTACGAGCAGTACTTC. The chain couples TRBV19 to TRBJ2-7; 11 bases fit TRBD1. The germline CDR1 and CDR2 sequences are LNHDA and SQIVND (reference sequence). This CDR3 has 17 residues. V shed 0 bases, J shed 1 base, and the junction held 5 bases outside the gene matches.

The J gene is TRBJ1-2, the V gene TRBV19, with a tentative D call TRBD1 (6 bases). This CDR3 spans 12 amino acids. V gave up 8 bases and J gave up 5 bases, with 12 bases separating them. Germline loops: CDR1 LNHDA, CDR2 SQIVND (reference sequence). As DNA, the CDR3 is TGTGCCAGTGCGGACAGAGAGTATGGCTACACCTTC. Protein product: CASADREYGYTF.

The chain combines TRBV7-9 with TRBJ2-1; 14 bases fit TRBD2. The V and J ends lost 6 bases and 8 bases, in that order; junction bases with no gene match: 6. The CDR3 covers 15 residues. CDR1 and CDR2 from the germline V gene are SEHNR and FQNEAQ (reference sequence). The DNA for the CDR3 is TGTGCCAGCAGGGGGACTAGCGGGGGTTTGGATGAGCAGTTCTTC. Encoded protein: CASRGTSGGLDEQFF.

V gene TRBV5-4 combines with J gene TRBJ2-7; the match to TRBD1 covers 10 bases. The CDR3 runs to 15 residues. From germline, CDR1 is SGHNT and CDR2 YYREEE (reference sequence). The ends lost 3 bases at V and 3 bases at J; junction bases unmatched: 6. CDR3 sequence: CASSSHGQGGYEQYF. The CDR3 DNA sequence: TGTGCCAGCAGCTCTCATGGACAGGGGGGCTACGAGCAGTACTTC. The full variable domain, with the rest looked up from reference TRBV5-4 and TRBJ2-7, is ETGVTQSPTHLIKTRGQQVTLRCSSQSGHNTVSWYQQALGQGPQFIFQYYREEENGRGNFPPRFSGLQFPNYSSELNVNALELDDSALYLCASSSHGQGGYEQYFGPGTRLTVT.

Only a few counts were recorded for this clone. The chain is built from TRBV7-6 and TRBJ2-7; 9 bases match TRBD1. Germline loops: CDR1 SGHVS, CDR2 FNYEAQ. The CDR3 is made up of 15 amino acids. The junction had 12 bases not matched to a gene; V was cut back by 5 bases and J by 7 bases. Here the CDR3 reads CASSAGTGRGGEQYF. The DNA of the CDR3 is TGTGCCAGCAGCGCGGGGACAGGGAGAGGTGGGGAGCAGTACTTC.

This clone was recorded a few times. The V call is TRBV6-5, the J call TRBJ1-6; TRBD1 might be the D (6 bases). Germline-derived CDR1 and CDR2 are MNHEY and SVGAGI. CDR3 length: 15 residues. Trimming took off 2 bases at V and 7 bases at J, with 12 bases between the two ends. Here the CDR3 reads CASSYTTGDNSPLHF. The CDR3 region has the DNA TGTGCCAGCAGTTACACGACAGGTGACAATTCACCCCTCCACTTT.

The chain joins TRBV2 to TRBJ2-1, with D uncertain. V lost 6 bases to trimming and J lost 5 bases, with 5 bases between them. Germline V gene sequence: CDR1 SNHLY, CDR2 FYNNEI. This CDR3 comprises 11 residues. The CDR3: CASRYHNEQFF. The DNA for the CDR3 is TGTGCCAGCAGGTATCACAATGAGCAGTTCTTC.